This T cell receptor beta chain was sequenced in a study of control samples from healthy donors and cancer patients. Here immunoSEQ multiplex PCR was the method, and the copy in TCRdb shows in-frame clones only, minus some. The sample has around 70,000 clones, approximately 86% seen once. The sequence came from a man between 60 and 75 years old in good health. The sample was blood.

The CDR3 sequence: CASSEVRGANYGYTF. The CDR3 nucleotides read TGTGCCAGCAGTGAAGTTAGGGGAGCTAACTATGGCTACACCTTC. This chain links TRBV6-1 with TRBJ1-2, with D possibly being TRBD1 (5 bases). Per germline, CDR1 MNHNS and CDR2 SASEGT. The V gene lost 1 base and the J gene lost 0 bases, with 9 bases spanning the gap. The length of the CDR3 is 15 residues.